What follows describes a single T cell receptor (beta chain). The entry originates in a study of blood T cell repertoires in COVID-19. Whole-study context: Sources were T cells, B-cell-depleted T cells, or PBMCs; the material itself was cDNA or gDNA.

V trimming: 1 base; J trimming: 15 bases; junction bases outside the gene matches: 12. This CDR3 has 15 residues. Germline loops: CDR1 MNHEY, CDR2 SMNVEV (reference sequence). Authors' data handling: Estimated nucleated cell counts came from reference gene primer amplification. Only in-frame clones appear in the TCRdb table, and some are missing; sequencing was by immunoSEQ multiplex PCR. V and J calls and clone size are as listed in that table; D and trimming were resolved from the DNA. The sample yields 250,000 to 300,000 clones, around 87% seen once. This chain connects TRBV27 to TRBJ2-1, with TRBD1 matching over 10 bases. What was sequenced was peripheral blood. The TCR sequence derives from a man between 18 and 35 years old with active or convalescent COVID-19. The CDR3 sequence is CASSLLPEGGQGRFF. CDR3 bases: TGTGCCAGCAGTTTATTGCCTGAGGGGGGACAGGGGAGGTTCTTC.